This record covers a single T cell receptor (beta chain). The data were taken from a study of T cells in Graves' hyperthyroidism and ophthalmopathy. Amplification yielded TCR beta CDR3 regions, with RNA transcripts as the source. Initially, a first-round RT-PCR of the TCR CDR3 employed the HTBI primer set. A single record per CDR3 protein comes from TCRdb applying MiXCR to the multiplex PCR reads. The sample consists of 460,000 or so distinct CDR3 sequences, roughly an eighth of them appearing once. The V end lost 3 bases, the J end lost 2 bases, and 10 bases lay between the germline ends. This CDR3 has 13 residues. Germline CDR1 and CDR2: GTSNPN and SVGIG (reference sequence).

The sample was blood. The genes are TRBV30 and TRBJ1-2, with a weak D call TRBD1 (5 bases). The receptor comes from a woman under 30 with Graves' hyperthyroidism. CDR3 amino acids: CAWSASGNYGYTF. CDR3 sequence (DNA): TGTGCCTGGAGCGCCTCAGGGAACTATGGCTACACCTTC.